Presented here are 28 T cell receptor beta chains from one specimen sequenced in a study of T cell changes during pregnancy in multiple sclerosis. Only in-frame clones appear in the TCRdb table, and some are missing; sequencing was by immunoSEQ multiplex PCR. The sample lists 60,000 to 85,000 clones, 90% to 95% occurring once. This specimen was peripheral blood, taken in the third trimester of pregnancy. These receptors were taken from a female donor with multiple sclerosis, enrolled in a pregnancy study.

J is TRBJ1-2 and V is TRBV27, with 8 bases identical to TRBD1. The germline V gene encodes CDR1 MNHEY and CDR2 SMNVEV (reference sequence). Germline trimming cut 3 bases from V and 6 bases from J; bases unmatched to any gene: 6. The CDR3 loop spans 14 amino acids. CDR3 sequence (DNA): TGTGCCAGCAGTTTCACGGACAGGGCAGATGGCTACACCTTC. As protein: CASSFTDRADGYTF.

DNA of the CDR3: TGTGCCAGCAGCTCAGCCCCGCTAGCGGGCTCCTACAATGAGCAGTTCTTC. Its protein product is CASSSAPLAGSYNEQFF. This chain connects TRBV11-2 to TRBJ2-1, with 8 nucleotides matching TRBD2. The CDR3 loop spans 17 amino acids. Germline V CDR1 and CDR2: SGHAT, FQNNGV. Trimming took 4 bases from V and 0 from J; bases not matched to a gene: 8. Together with reference TRBV11-2 and TRBJ2-1, the CDR3 gives the full variable domain: EAGVAQSPRYKIIEKRQSVAFWCNPISGHATLYWYQQILGQGPKLLIQFQNNGVVDDSQLPKDRFSAERLKGVDSTLKIQPAKLEDSAVYLCASSSAPLAGSYNEQFFGPGTRLTVL.

The rearrangement links TRBV19 to TRBJ1-6, with 9 bases lining up with TRBD1. The CDR3 extends over 15 amino acids. After removal of 5 bases from V and 7 bases from J, the junction contained 6 bases not matched to a gene. The germline CDR1 and CDR2 sequences are LNHDA and SQIVND (reference sequence). The chain's CDR3 is CASSPGTGFNSPLHF. The CDR3 DNA reads TGTGCCAGTAGTCCCGGGACAGGGTTCAATTCACCCCTCCACTTT.

This chain joins TRBV2 and TRBJ2-3, with 13 bases that match TRBD2. The V gene's germline CDR1 is SNHLY and CDR2 FYNNEI. J lost 6 bases, V lost 6 bases, and 9 bases had no gene match. The CDR3 has 16 residues. The CDR3 here is CASSRGGLAGADTQYF. Here the CDR3 DNA reads TGTGCCAGCAGCCGCGGCGGACTAGCGGGGGCTGATACGCAGTATTTT.

The chain has TRBV6-5 and TRBJ1-2, with unresolved D. There are 13 residues in the CDR3. The ends were cut back, 0 bases at V and 4 bases at J, with 6 bases in the middle. Germline CDR1 is MNHEY and CDR2 is SVGAGI. The DNA of the CDR3 is TGTGCCAGCAGTTACTCGATGAGCTATGGCTACACCTTC. Residues: CASSYSMSYGYTF.

This chain joins TRBV27 and TRBJ2-1; maybe TRBD2 (5 bases). The CDR3 spans 13 residues. V lost 2 bases to trimming and J lost 8 bases, with 10 bases between them. Looked up from germline, CDR1 is MNHEY and CDR2 is SMNVEV (reference sequence). Here the CDR3 reads CASSLVSGYEQFF. Here the CDR3 DNA reads TGTGCCAGCAGTTTAGTCTCGGGGTATGAGCAGTTCTTC.

The J gene is TRBJ2-1, the V gene TRBV5-1; 8 nucleotides match TRBD2. This CDR3 contains 16 residues. Trimming at V came to 4 bases and at J to 1 base, leaving 7 bases not matched to a gene. The V gene's germline CDR1 is SGHRS and CDR2 YFSETQ. The DNA for the CDR3 is TGCGCCAGCAGCCTTCGGGCTAGCGGGTCCTACAATGAGCAGTTCTTC. This gives the protein CASSLRASGSYNEQFF.

J is TRBJ2-7 and V is TRBV2; 8 nucleotides line up with TRBD1. The CDR3 contains 12 residues. Germline-derived CDR1 and CDR2 are SNHLY and FYNNEI. The V segment lost 6 bases and the J segment 4 bases; nucleotides outside the gene matches: 2. The CDR3 nucleotides read TGTGCCAGCAGGCAGGGGGCATACGAGCAGTACTTC. Amino acid sequence: CASRQGAYEQYF.

The chain has TRBV5-4 and TRBJ1-4; D call uncertain. The CDR3 length is 16 residues. Deletions cut 4 bases from V and 5 bases from J, with 18 bases between. CDR1 is SGHNT, CDR2 YYREEE, per germline (reference sequence). CDR3: CASSEQPAVRNEKLFF. The CDR3 DNA reads TGTGCCAGCAGCGAGCAACCAGCAGTGCGGAATGAAAAACTGTTTTTT.

The CDR3 sequence: CASSSGTGVTDTQYF. The CDR3 DNA reads TGTGCCAGCAGCTCCGGGACAGGGGTCACAGATACGCAGTATTTT. The chain is built from TRBV11-3 and TRBJ2-3; 10 bases line up with TRBD1. This CDR3 region has 15 residues. Germline V gene sequence: CDR1 SGHNT, CDR2 YENEEA. V lost 4 bases, J lost 2 bases, and 3 bases stayed unmatched.

V is TRBV29-1 and J is TRBJ2-7; D perhaps matches TRBD2 (7 bases). Trimming removed 3 bases at V and 1 base at J, with 13 bases between. This CDR3 is built from 14 residues. CDR1 SQVTM and CDR2 ANQGSEA come from the germline V gene. CDR3 sequence reads: CSVEAGATSYEQYF. The CDR3 region has the DNA TGCAGCGTTGAGGCGGGGGCTACATCCTACGAGCAGTACTTC.

V gene TRBV25-1 combines with J gene TRBJ2-4, with D unclear. The CDR3 contains 14 residues. Between the trimmed V and J ends, which lost 4 bases and 3 bases, there was a span of 10 bases. CDR1 and CDR2 (germline): MGHDK, SYGVNS. CDR3 region: CASSGITGKNIQYF. DNA for the CDR3: TGTGCCAGCAGTGGTATTACTGGCAAAAACATTCAGTACTTC.

The chain joins TRBV9 to TRBJ2-1; D is unclear. The germline CDR1 and CDR2 sequences are SGDLS and YYNGEE. There are 16 residues in the CDR3. Between the trimmed V and J ends, which lost 0 bases and 4 bases, there was a span of 14 bases. The CDR3: CASSVGTSTRYNEQFF. In DNA form, the CDR3 reads TGTGCCAGCAGCGTAGGTACCAGTACCAGGTACAATGAGCAGTTCTTC.

The J gene is TRBJ1-1, the V gene TRBV6-5; 9 bases line up with TRBD1. With 8 bases clipped from V and 6 bases from J, the junction kept 1 base outside the gene matches. The germline V gene encodes CDR1 MNHEY and CDR2 SVGAGI. The CDR3 length is 11 residues. The CDR3 spells CASRQGAEAFF. The CDR3 region has the DNA TGTGCCAGCCGACAGGGGGCTGAAGCTTTCTTT.

The CDR3 sequence: CASSVYPSTDTQYF. Here the CDR3 DNA reads TGTGCCAGCAGCGTTTATCCCAGCACAGATACGCAGTATTTT. This chain links TRBV9 with TRBJ2-3; D gene unclear. Per the germline V gene, CDR1 is SGDLS and CDR2 is YYNGEE. V lost 2 bases to trimming and J lost 0 bases, with 7 bases between them. CDR3 size: 14 residues. The whole variable domain, remainder taken from reference TRBV9 and TRBJ2-3, is DSGVTQTPKHLITATGQRVTLRCSPRSGDLSVYWYQQSLDQGLQFLIQYYNGEERAKGNILERFSAQQFPDLHSELNLSSLELGDSALYFCASSVYPSTDTQYFGPGTRLTVL.

The chain is built from TRBV5-4 and TRBJ1-1, with D perhaps TRBD1 (5 bases). This CDR3 has 18 residues. V lost 4 bases, J lost 1 base, and 23 bases lay in between. Per germline, CDR1 SGHNT and CDR2 YYREEE (reference sequence). Here the CDR3 reads CASSPGEGTREANTEAFF. The CDR3 coding sequence is TGTGCCAGCAGCCCTGGAGAGGGCACCAGGGAGGCGAACACTGAAGCTTTCTTT.

The chain's CDR3 is CASSSPGPGANVLTF. The CDR3 DNA follows: TGTGCCAGTAGTTCCCCGGGTCCTGGGGCCAACGTCCTGACTTTC. The chain links TRBV19 to TRBJ2-6; no firm D call. Trimming shortened V by 5 bases and J by 2 bases, and 10 bases separated the two germline ends. CDR1 is LNHDA, CDR2 SQIVND, per germline (reference sequence). This CDR3 region has 15 residues.

This rearrangement joins TRBV19 to TRBJ1-5; 7 nucleotides align to TRBD1. The CDR3 totals 17 residues. Trimming at V came to 8 bases and at J to 0 bases, leaving 13 bases not matched to a gene. Germline CDR1 is LNHDA and CDR2 is SQIVND (reference sequence). DNA for the CDR3: TGTGCCAGTTCGGGGACAGACCGATCCTATAGCAATCAGCCCCAGCATTTT. Amino acid sequence: CASSGTDRSYSNQPQHF.

The rearrangement joins TRBV4-3 to TRBJ2-6, with D unclear. CDR3 size: 15 residues. V shed 2 bases and J shed 0 bases, with 5 bases lying between them. Germline CDR1 and CDR2: LGHNA and YSLEER. The CDR3 DNA follows: TGCGCCAGCAGCCAACTTAGCTCTGGGGCCAACGTCCTGACTTTC. It encodes CASSQLSSGANVLTF.

The gene calls are TRBV7-3 and TRBJ1-2; the match to TRBD1 covers 8 bases. Germline V gene sequence: CDR1 SGHTA, CDR2 FQGTGA. The CDR3 consists of 13 residues. After removal of 5 bases from V and 6 bases from J, the junction contained 5 bases not matched to a gene. In DNA, the CDR3 is TGTGCCAGCAGCGCCCAGGGGGCTGATGGCTACACCTTC. This translates into CASSAQGADGYTF. Filled out from reference TRBV7-3 and TRBJ1-2, the complete variable domain reads GAGVSQTPSNKVTEKGKYVELRCDPISGHTALYWYRQSLGQGPEFLIYFQGTGAADDSGLPNDRFFAVRPEGSVSTLKIQRTERGDSAVYLCASSAQGADGYTFGSGTRLTVV.

This chain joins TRBV9 and TRBJ1-2, with D perhaps TRBD1 (5 bases). Trimming pared 3 bases from V and 3 bases from J, leaving 15 bases between. Germline CDR1 and CDR2: SGDLS and YYNGEE. The CDR3 has 15 residues. For the CDR3, the DNA is TGTGCCAGCAGCGAGGGGCCCTCCGAGGACTATGGCTACACCTTC. Protein: CASSEGPSEDYGYTF. The variable domain in full, with the rest retrieved from reference TRBV9 and TRBJ1-2, is DSGVTQTPKHLITATGQRVTLRCSPRSGDLSVYWYQQSLDQGLQFLIQYYNGEERAKGNILERFSAQQFPDLHSELNLSSLELGDSALYFCASSEGPSEDYGYTFGSGTRLTVV.

This chain connects TRBV5-1 to TRBJ1-5, with D possibly being TRBD1 (5 bases). Germline CDR1 and CDR2: SGHRS and YFSETQ. Trimming cost V 0 bases and J 5 bases, with 9 bases left between them. CDR3 length: 14 residues. CDR3 sequence: CASSLEGLYQPQHF. The CDR3 DNA reads TGCGCCAGCAGCTTGGAGGGGCTATATCAGCCCCAGCATTTT.

This chain connects TRBV12-5 to TRBJ1-1; D remains ambiguous. V was cut by 8 bases and J by 0 bases, with 13 bases left in between. This CDR3 region has 14 residues. Germline-derived CDR1 and CDR2 are LGHNT and FRNRAP. CDR3 sequence (DNA): TGTGCTAGTTCCTTCGGGGTCATGAACACTGAAGCTTTCTTT. This codes for CASSFGVMNTEAFF. Full variable domain (outside the CDR3, taken from reference TRBV12-5 and TRBJ1-1): DARVTQTPRHKVTEMGQEVTMRCQPILGHNTVFWYRQTMMQGLELLAYFRNRAPLDDSGMPKDRFSAEMPDATLATLKIQPSEPRDSAVYFCASSFGVMNTEAFFGQGTRLTVV.

Only one count was recorded for this clone. This chain uses TRBV10-3 with TRBJ1-4; 8 bases are a match to TRBD1. The CDR3 loop spans 14 amino acids. J lost 4 bases, V lost 6 bases, and 4 bases had no gene match. Germline V gene data show CDR1 as ENHRY and CDR2 as SYGVKD. CDR3 amino acids: CAISRGQGNEKLFF. The CDR3 bases are TGTGCCATCAGCAGGGGGCAGGGTAATGAAAAACTGTTTTTT.

The chain carries TRBV30 and TRBJ2-3, with TRBD2 matching 8 bases. Germline-derived CDR1 and CDR2 are GTSNPN and SVGIG (reference sequence). The J segment lost 9 bases and the V segment lost 0 bases, leaving 11 bases of the junction unmatched. This CDR3 has 15 residues. DNA for the CDR3: TGTGCCTGGAGTGTACTCATAGCGGGGCCTGGGACGCAGTATTTT. It yields the protein CAWSVLIAGPGTQYF.

The genes are TRBV6-1 and TRBJ1-1; 10 bases align to TRBD1. V shed 7 bases and J 8 bases; nucleotides not matched to a gene: 10. The length of the CDR3 is 14 residues. The germline gives CDR1 MNHNS, CDR2 SASEGT. CDR3 nucleotides: TGTGCCAGCACCTTAGGGACAGGGGTAATAGAAGCTTTCTTT. Translated, it gives CASTLGTGVIEAFF.

The chain recombines TRBV6-4 with TRBJ1-3; TRBD1 aligns across 7 bases. This CDR3 has 16 residues. CDR1 is MRHNA and CDR2 is SNTAGT in the germline V gene. V was clipped by 3 bases and J by 0 bases; unmatched bases: 5. CDR3 sequence: CASSELGTASGNTIYF. The CDR3 nucleotides are TGTGCCAGCAGTGAGCTTGGGACAGCCTCTGGAAACACCATATATTTT.

The chain has TRBV5-1 and TRBJ2-2, with 8 nucleotides matching TRBD1. J gave up 6 bases and V 4 bases, and 8 bases lay outside the gene matches. This CDR3 contains 15 residues. Germline CDR1 reads SGHRS; CDR2 reads YFSETQ. The CDR3: CASSPGDRRPGELFF. CDR3 nucleotides: TGCGCCAGCAGCCCGGGGGACAGGAGGCCCGGGGAGCTGTTTTTT.